This record looks at one TCR beta chain sequence and its context. The data derive from a study of blood T cell repertoires in COVID-19. Across the study: Samples representing acute and convalescent COVID-19 were sourced from the United States, Italy and Spain. Nucleic acid was either cDNA or gDNA, and it came from T cells, B-cell-depleted T cells, or PBMCs.

Study processing details: Nucleated cell number was recorded as an estimate derived from reference gene primer amplification. The repertoire was sequenced with immunoSEQ multiplex PCR; TCRdb's copy has only in-frame clones and lacks some. The V and J calls and the clone size are those of that table, but D and trimming were determined from the DNA. The sample shows 250,000 or so clones, over 80% of them seen only once. The CDR3 runs to 15 residues. V shed 3 bases, J shed 5 bases, and the junction held 7 bases outside the gene matches. Germline V gene lookup returns CDR1 SGHRS and CDR2 YFSETQ. The chain is built from TRBV5-1 and TRBJ2-7; 11 nucleotides align to TRBD2. Material for sequencing was PBMCs or T cells enriched from blood (not recorded which). The sequence derives from a human donor in a cohort exposed to, infected with or recovered from COVID-19 (not recorded which). The donor label of this sample is uncertain. CDR3 residues: CASSWSGTSGDEQYF. The CDR3 nucleotides read TGCGCCAGCAGCTGGTCCGGGACTAGCGGCGACGAGCAGTACTTC.